These T cell receptor beta chains were read from a single sample in a study of shared clonotypes between healthy human individuals. Measured with immunoSEQ multiplex PCR; TCRdb has only the in-frame clones, and not every one. The sample has about 1 million clones, about 84% seen once. Specimen: memory CD4+ T cells from PBMCs. All receptors come from a young man in good health. Some clones in this sample may be carry-over from other donors' samples. Each CDR3 is given with its conserved first and last residue. The D gene is left open where the match is weak. Size values are once, few and many counts, or a class for expanded clones, and some rows have none.

d_gene	abundance	v_gene	j_gene	CDR3aa	CDR3nt
TRBD1	few	TRBV4-1	TRBJ2-3	CASSHDDRTGAQYF	TGCGCCAGCAGCCACGATGACCGGACAGGGGCGCAGTATTTT
.	.	TRBV28	TRBJ1-1	CASSSILTEAFF	TGTGCCAGCAGTTCGATTCTCACTGAAGCTTTCTTT
.	.	TRBV5-1	TRBJ2-2	CASSLGGHAWNTGELFF	TGCGCCAGCAGCTTGGGGGGCCACGCTTGGAACACCGGGGAGCTGTTTTTT
TRBD2	.	TRBV5-1	TRBJ2-1	CASSPAPTSGYNEQFF	TGCGCCAGCAGCCCCGCCCCGACTAGCGGTTACAATGAGCAGTTCTTC
TRBD1	.	TRBV5-1	TRBJ2-1	CASKVSTGGNEQFF	TGCGCCAGCAAGGTCTCCACAGGGGGCAATGAGCAGTTCTTC
TRBD1	.	TRBV18	TRBJ2-5	CASSRLRDSGETQYF	TGTGCCAGCTCACGATTAAGGGACAGCGGAGAGACCCAGTACTTC
TRBD2	.	TRBV18	TRBJ2-3	CASSLDRPGLAGVADTQYF	TGTGCCAGCTCACTGGACAGGCCCGGACTAGCGGGAGTTGCAGATACGCAGTATTTT
.	.	TRBV5-1	TRBJ1-3	CASSFFGLASGNTIYF	TGCGCCAGCAGCTTTTTTGGTTTGGCCTCTGGAAACACCATATATTTT
TRBD1	.	TRBV9	TRBJ2-3	CASRDDRGSHTQYF	TGTGCCAGCAGGGATGACAGGGGCTCTCATACGCAGTATTTT
.	many	TRBV2	TRBJ1-1	CASMSQGLTEAFF	TGTGCCAGCATGTCGCAGGGACTCACTGAAGCTTTCTTT
.	once	TRBV7-2	TRBJ2-7	CASSLARLYEQYF	TGTGCCAGCAGCTTAGCGCGTCTCTACGAGCAGTACTTC
TRBD1	.	TRBV28	TRBJ1-2	CASSRQGGFYGYTF	TGTGCCAGCAGTCGACAGGGGGGATTCTATGGCTACACCTTC
.	.	TRBV11-3	TRBJ2-5	CASSYEGTQYF	TGTGCCAGCAGCTACGAGGGGACCCAGTACTTC
.	.	TRBV13	TRBJ1-4	CATSTGLATNEKLFF	TGTGCCACTTCCACAGGGCTTGCAACTAATGAAAAACTGTTTTTT
.	.	TRBV27	TRBJ1-1	CASSPTRRDGKDTEAFF	TGTGCCAGCAGTCCGACACGCCGGGACGGAAAAGACACTGAAGCTTTCTTT
TRBD1	.	TRBV5-1	TRBJ2-7	CASSLGKGAYEQYF	TGCGCCAGCAGCTTGGGTAAGGGGGCGTACGAGCAGTACTTC
.	.	TRBV5-1	TRBJ1-5	CASSLEDFYSWGPQHF	TGCGCCAGCAGCTTGGAAGACTTTTACTCCTGGGGGCCCCAGCATTTT
.	.	TRBV19	TRBJ2-6	CAAAGQSDSGANVLTF	TGTGCCGCAGCTGGGCAGTCAGACTCTGGGGCCAACGTCCTGACTTTC
.	few	TRBV5-4	TRBJ1-2	CASSFGQNYGYTF	TGTGCCAGCAGCTTCGGACAAAACTATGGCTACACCTTC